This passage covers 32 T cell receptor beta chains from one sample sequenced in a study of cytomegalovirus exposure and HLA in healthy donors. With 60 Vbeta and 13 Jbeta primers, the PCR was carried out. Data came from immunoSEQ multiplex PCR; TCRdb stores just in-frame clones and leaves some out. Of approximately 67,000 clones listed, 75% to 90% are singletons. Sequencing used PBMCs. These receptors all stem from a woman aged 30 to 39 in good health and CMV-seropositive.

The gene calls are TRBV5-5 and TRBJ1-5, with 8 bases identical to TRBD1. The CDR3 sequence is 16 residues long. J was trimmed by 4 bases and V by 4 bases; bases with no gene match: 10. The germline V gene encodes CDR1 SGHKS and CDR2 YYEKEE (reference sequence). This CDR3 reads CASSPLTGDGNQPQHF. CDR3 nucleotide sequence: TGTGCCAGCAGCCCACTGACAGGGGATGGGAATCAGCCCCAGCATTTT. The entire variable domain, with the rest obtained from reference TRBV5-5 and TRBJ1-5, is as follows: DAGVTQSPTHLIKTRGQQVTLRCSPISGHKSVSWYQQVLGQGPQFIFQYYEKEERGRGNFPDRFSARQFPNYSSELNVNALLLGDSALYLCASSPLTGDGNQPQHFGDGTRLSIL.

This rearrangement joins TRBV18 to TRBJ1-1; D remains ambiguous. Germline V gene data show CDR1 as KGHSH and CDR2 as LQKENI. This CDR3 has 14 amino acids. V was clipped by 2 bases and J by 8 bases, with 15 bases between them. In DNA, the CDR3 is TGTGCCAGCTCACCAGGATCATGGAGCCCGGAAGCTTTCTTT. Translated: CASSPGSWSPEAFF. The full variable domain, in which reference TRBV18 and TRBJ1-1 provide the parts outside the CDR3, is NAGVMQNPRHLVRRRGQEARLRCSPMKGHSHVYWYRQLPEEGLKFMVYLQKENIIDESGMPKERFSAEFPKEGPSILRIQQVVRGDSAAYFCASSPGSWSPEAFFGQGTRLTVV.

This chain joins TRBV27 and TRBJ1-1; D is possibly TRBD1 (5 bases). This CDR3 is 15 amino acids long. The germline CDR1 and CDR2 sequences are MNHEY and SMNVEV (reference sequence). Trimming removed 0 bases at V and 0 bases at J, with 8 bases between. CDR3: CASSLSGGLNTEAFF. The DNA for the CDR3 is TGTGCCAGCAGTTTATCCGGGGGATTGAACACTGAAGCTTTCTTT.

V gene TRBV7-9 combines with J gene TRBJ2-3; 7 bases are a match to TRBD2. The V gene end was trimmed by 1 base and the J gene end by 2 bases; junction bases not matched to a gene: 6. This CDR3 has 16 amino acids. Germline V gives CDR1 SEHNR, CDR2 FQNEAQ (reference sequence). The CDR3 spells CASSLEASGITDTQYF. CDR3 bases: TGTGCCAGCAGCTTAGAGGCTAGCGGCATCACAGATACGCAGTATTTT.

This chain links TRBV19 with TRBJ2-2, with 8 bases fitting TRBD1. Germline V gene lookup returns CDR1 LNHDA and CDR2 SQIVND (reference sequence). This CDR3 contains 14 residues. The V and J ends lost 6 bases and 10 bases, in that order; junction bases with no gene match: 10. The CDR3 region has the DNA TGTGCCAGTAGGAGGGACAGGTTGGTTGAGGAGCTGTTTTTT. Translated, it gives CASRRDRLVEELFF.

V usage is TRBV4-2 and J usage is TRBJ2-2; possibly TRBD2 for D (5 bases). Germline CDR1 LGHNA, CDR2 YNFKEQ. The V gene lost 4 bases and the J gene lost 4 bases, with 16 bases spanning the gap. The CDR3 runs to 16 residues. The CDR3 reads CASSLLLAGGTGELFF. CDR3 DNA sequence: TGTGCCAGCAGCCTATTACTGGCGGGCGGCACCGGGGAGCTGTTTTTT.

Note on this clone: A junction end diverges from the germline sequence, so it may reflect a read error. The V call is TRBV19, the J call TRBJ1-5, with 8 bases matching TRBD1. Germline V gene sequence: CDR1 LNHDA, CDR2 SQIVND (reference sequence). This CDR3 has 13 residues. CDR3 sequence reads: CASSVGGTGIPYW. The CDR3 nucleotides read TGTGCCAGTAGTGTCGGAGGGACAGGAATTCCGTATTGG.

In this sample, this clone turned up once. The chain links TRBV30 to TRBJ1-1; 9 bases agree with TRBD1. The V gene's germline CDR1 is GTSNPN and CDR2 SVGIG (reference sequence). The V segment lost 0 bases and the J segment 11 bases; nucleotides outside the gene matches: 4. The CDR3 contains 12 residues. Here the CDR3 reads CAWSVGTGPAFF. CDR3 DNA: TGTGCCTGGAGTGTTGGGACAGGGCCGGCTTTCTTT.

V and J are TRBV4-1 and TRBJ2-5, with TRBD2 matching 8 bases. The CDR3 contains 16 residues. Unmatched junction bases numbered 14, after V lost 0 bases and J lost 11 bases. CDR1 MGHRA and CDR2 YSYEKL come from the germline V gene. CDR3 nucleotide sequence: TGCGCCAGCAGCCAAGATTTCGCACTAGCGGACTACGAACAGTACTTC. This encodes CASSQDFALADYEQYF.

This clone has a single count. The chain uses TRBV7-9 and TRBJ1-1; D remains ambiguous. The V and J ends lost 4 bases and 2 bases respectively, with 11 bases between them. This CDR3 has 14 residues. The germline V gene encodes CDR1 SEHNR and CDR2 FQNEAQ (reference sequence). CDR3 bases: TGTGCCAGCAGCTACACTCGGGGTAACACTGAAGCTTTCTTT. Translation: CASSYTRGNTEAFF. Supplemented by reference TRBV7-9 and TRBJ1-1, the full variable domain reads DTGVSQNPRHKITKRGQNVTFRCDPISEHNRLYWYRQTLGQGPEFLTYFQNEAQLEKSRLLSDRFSAERPKGSFSTLEIQRTEQGDSAMYLCASSYTRGNTEAFFGQGTRLTVV.

The table lists this clone with a count of one. The V and J genes are TRBV14 and TRBJ2-1; 10 bases are a match to TRBD2. The CDR3 sequence is 19 residues long. The junction had 8 bases not matched to a gene; V was cut back by 0 bases and J by 0 bases. CDR1 and CDR2 from the germline V gene are SGHDN and FVKESK. CDR3 nucleotide sequence: TGTGCCAGCAGCCAAGATGCGCTAGCGGGGGCTAGCTCCTACAATGAGCAGTTCTTC. Amino acids: CASSQDALAGASSYNEQFF.

The chain recombines TRBV4-2 with TRBJ1-2, with a weak D call TRBD1 (5 bases). The ends were cut back, 3 bases at V and 4 bases at J, with 15 bases in the middle. The CDR3 is made up of 15 amino acids. The germline V gene encodes CDR1 LGHNA and CDR2 YNFKEQ. CDR3 sequence (DNA): TGTGCCAGCAGCCACGGGGGGTCCAAGGGCTATGGCTACACCTTC. Protein sequence: CASSHGGSKGYGYTF.

For the CDR3, the DNA is TGTGCCAGCAGCTTAGGACAGCTCTATGGCTACACCTTC. It is translated as CASSLGQLYGYTF. The chain couples TRBV7-6 to TRBJ1-2, with D possibly TRBD1 on 5 matching bases. Germline CDR1 and CDR2: SGHVS and FNYEAQ. This CDR3 region has 13 residues. V lost 1 base, J lost 4 bases, and 7 bases lay in between. Based on the CDR3 plus reference TRBV7-6 and TRBJ1-2, the full variable domain is GAGVSQSPRYKVTKRGQDVALRCDPISGHVSLYWYRQALGQGPEFLTYFNYEAQQDKSGLPNDRFSAERPEGSISTLTIQRTEQRDSAMYRCASSLGQLYGYTFGSGTRLTVV.

This sequence joins TRBV5-1 and TRBJ1-1, with 8 bases fitting TRBD1. The germline V gene encodes CDR1 SGHRS and CDR2 YFSETQ. The CDR3 runs to 15 residues. V gave up 2 bases and J gave up 5 bases; unmatched junction bases: 8. The CDR3 nucleotides read TGCGCCAGCAGCTTCGGAGGACAGGGTGGGACTGAAGCTTTCTTT. It specifies CASSFGGQGGTEAFF.

This chain joins TRBV27 and TRBJ1-5; 9 nucleotides match TRBD1. The germline gives CDR1 MNHEY, CDR2 SMNVEV (reference sequence). With 6 bases clipped from V and 6 bases from J, the junction kept 9 bases outside the gene matches. CDR3 size: 15 residues. The CDR3 protein is CASRPWTGETQPQHF. The DNA of the CDR3 is TGTGCCAGCAGACCCTGGACAGGGGAGACTCAGCCCCAGCATTTT.

The rearrangement uses TRBV2 and TRBJ1-2, with 7 bases that match TRBD1. Germline V gene data show CDR1 as SNHLY and CDR2 as FYNNEI. The CDR3 runs to 13 residues. Unmatched junction bases numbered 8, after V lost 7 bases and J lost 6 bases. The CDR3 spells CASTRGPSDGYTF. For the CDR3, the DNA is TGTGCCAGCACTAGGGGGCCGAGTGATGGCTACACCTTC.

The gene calls are TRBV7-9 and TRBJ2-7; D may be TRBD1 (6 bases). This CDR3 spans 12 amino acids. Trimming took 7 bases from V and 4 from J, leaving 11 bases between them. CDR1 is SEHNR and CDR2 is FQNEAQ in the germline V gene (reference sequence). CDR3 nucleotides: TGTGCCAGCACTCTCCAGGGGTACGAGCAGTACTTC. Its translation is CASTLQGYEQYF.

Only one count was recorded for this clone. The chain is built from TRBV6-5 and TRBJ2-2; 12 nucleotides agree with TRBD2. V was clipped by 6 bases and J by 6 bases; unmatched bases: 2. CDR1 is MNHEY, CDR2 SVGAGI, per germline. This CDR3 has 14 residues. The CDR3 loop reads CASRPSGRAGELFF. The DNA of the CDR3 is TGTGCCAGCAGACCTAGCGGGAGGGCCGGGGAGCTGTTTTTT.

This clone showed up just once. The CDR3 DNA is TGTGCCAGCAGTTTATTCCGTGGGACTAGCGGGAGAGGCTCCTACAATGAGCAGTTCTTC. Protein product: CASSLFRGTSGRGSYNEQFF. V is TRBV27 and J is TRBJ2-1, with 14 bases that match TRBD2. The CDR3 totals 20 residues. Germline loops: CDR1 MNHEY, CDR2 SMNVEV (reference sequence). The trim removed 1 base at V and 0 bases at J, leaving 8 bases unmatched.

In its sample, this clone was seen a few times. V and J are TRBV5-1 and TRBJ2-3, with 11 nucleotides matching TRBD2. V lost 4 bases to trimming and J lost 2 bases; unmatched junction nucleotides: 6. The CDR3 sequence is 16 residues long. CDR1 and CDR2 (germline): SGHRS, YFSETQ. CDR3 nucleotide sequence: TGCGCCAGCAGCCCTGGGACTAGCGGATTCACAGATACGCAGTATTTT. As protein: CASSPGTSGFTDTQYF.

The J gene is TRBJ2-1, the V gene TRBV4-1; 8 bases are a match to TRBD2. The junction had 3 bases not matched to a gene; V was cut back by 7 bases and J by 1 base. CDR1 MGHRA and CDR2 YSYEKL come from the germline V gene. The CDR3 has 14 residues. The CDR3 coding sequence is TGCGCCAGCATGGCGGGAGGTTCCTACAATGAGCAGTTCTTC. Protein sequence: CASMAGGSYNEQFF.

The chain combines TRBV7-9 with TRBJ2-2; tentatively, D is TRBD1 (6 bases). Trimming took 5 bases from V and 5 from J, leaving 18 bases between them. The CDR3 is made up of 16 amino acids. From germline, CDR1 is SEHNR and CDR2 FQNEAQ (reference sequence). CDR3 in DNA: TGTGCCAGCAGCCCCCCCGGTACAGGGAAAACCGGGGAGCTGTTTTTT. Protein: CASSPPGTGKTGELFF.

The rearrangement links TRBV29-1 to TRBJ1-2, with 7 bases that match TRBD1. This CDR3 is 13 amino acids long. V shed 4 bases and J 7 bases; nucleotides not matched to a gene: 9. CDR1 and CDR2 from the germline V gene are SQVTM and ANQGSEA. CDR3 sequence reads: CSVGEWTGGGYTF. The DNA for the CDR3 is TGCAGCGTTGGGGAATGGACAGGTGGTGGCTACACCTTC.

The chain combines TRBV7-2 with TRBJ2-7; D is unresolved. This CDR3 has 11 amino acids. Deletions cut 2 bases from V and 3 bases from J, with 2 bases between. Germline values: CDR1 SGHTA, CDR2 FQGNSA. The CDR3 reads CASSLHYEQYF. DNA of the CDR3: TGTGCCAGCAGCTTACACTACGAGCAGTACTTC.

The chain uses TRBV11-2 and TRBJ2-7, with no clear D. Trimming removed 5 bases at V and 3 bases at J, with 11 bases between. Per the germline V gene, CDR1 is SGHAT and CDR2 is FQNNGV. This CDR3 spans 13 amino acids. The CDR3 spells CASSPSGVYEQYF. The CDR3, as DNA: TGTGCCAGCAGCCCTAGTGGTGTCTACGAGCAGTACTTC.

This chain links TRBV2 with TRBJ2-2; TRBD1 is a possible D gene (6 bases). Per germline, CDR1 SNHLY and CDR2 FYNNEI. This CDR3 is built from 13 residues. V was shortened by 6 bases and J by 4 bases, with 9 bases between the two germline ends. The CDR3 DNA is TGTGCCAGCAGATTGGACAGCACCGGGGAGCTGTTTTTT. Its translation: CASRLDSTGELFF.

The genes are TRBV28 and TRBJ1-1, with 7 bases matching TRBD1. Germline V gene data show CDR1 as MDHEN and CDR2 as SYDVKM. The CDR3 has 15 amino acids. Trimming at V came to 1 base and at J to 4 bases, leaving 6 bases not matched to a gene. Written as DNA, the CDR3 is TGTGCCAGCAGTTTATTTTGGAGGGGGCTCACTGAAGCTTTCTTT. Translating gives CASSLFWRGLTEAFF.

V gene TRBV5-1 combines with J gene TRBJ1-1; TRBD1 matches at 11 bases. The J segment lost 1 base and the V segment lost 3 bases, leaving 2 bases of the junction unmatched. CDR3 size: 15 residues. CDR1 and CDR2 from the germline V gene are SGHRS and YFSETQ. The CDR3 sequence is CASSSGQGENTEAFF. The CDR3 DNA sequence: TGCGCCAGCAGCTCGGGACAGGGGGAGAACACTGAAGCTTTCTTT. Supplemented by reference TRBV5-1 and TRBJ1-1, the full variable domain reads KAGVTQTPRYLIKTRGQQVTLSCSPISGHRSVSWYQQTPGQGLQFLFEYFSETQRNKGNFPGRFSGRQFSNSRSEMNVSTLELGDSALYLCASSSGQGENTEAFFGQGTRLTVV.

The V call is TRBV19, the J call TRBJ2-1; 10 nucleotides align to TRBD1. The CDR3 runs 15 residues. Germline-derived CDR1 and CDR2 are LNHDA and SQIVND (reference sequence). Trimming at V came to 4 bases and at J to 8 bases, leaving 8 bases not matched to a gene. The CDR3: CASSKPGQGFDEQFF. The CDR3 DNA is TGTGCCAGTAGTAAACCGGGACAGGGGTTCGATGAGCAGTTCTTC.

This clone was seen once. J is TRBJ2-3 and V is TRBV6-6; the match to TRBD2 covers 8 bases. J gave up 2 bases and V 9 bases, and 4 bases lay outside the gene matches. Germline loops: CDR1 MNHNY, CDR2 SVGAGI (reference sequence). This CDR3 contains 13 residues. In DNA, the CDR3 is TGTGCCAGTACTAGCGGTTACACAGATACGCAGTATTTT. Translation gives CASTSGYTDTQYF.

The chain uses TRBV19 and TRBJ2-5, with 7 nucleotides matching TRBD2. V gave up 3 bases and J gave up 5 bases; unmatched junction bases: 6. CDR1 is LNHDA and CDR2 is SQIVND in the germline V gene (reference sequence). This CDR3 is built from 14 residues. In nucleotides, the CDR3 is TGTGCCAGTAGTATGACGCCCGGGGGGGAGACCCAGTACTTC. Translating gives CASSMTPGGETQYF.

Only one count was recorded for this clone. The J gene is TRBJ1-5, the V gene TRBV19, with 7 bases lining up with TRBD1. The CDR3 consists of 15 residues. The V and J ends lost 5 bases and 2 bases, in that order; junction bases with no gene match: 6. Germline V gene sequence: CDR1 LNHDA, CDR2 SQIVND (reference sequence). CDR3 nucleotides: TGTGCCAGTAGTCCCGGACAGGTTGGCAATCAGCCCCAGCATTTT. Its protein product is CASSPGQVGNQPQHF.